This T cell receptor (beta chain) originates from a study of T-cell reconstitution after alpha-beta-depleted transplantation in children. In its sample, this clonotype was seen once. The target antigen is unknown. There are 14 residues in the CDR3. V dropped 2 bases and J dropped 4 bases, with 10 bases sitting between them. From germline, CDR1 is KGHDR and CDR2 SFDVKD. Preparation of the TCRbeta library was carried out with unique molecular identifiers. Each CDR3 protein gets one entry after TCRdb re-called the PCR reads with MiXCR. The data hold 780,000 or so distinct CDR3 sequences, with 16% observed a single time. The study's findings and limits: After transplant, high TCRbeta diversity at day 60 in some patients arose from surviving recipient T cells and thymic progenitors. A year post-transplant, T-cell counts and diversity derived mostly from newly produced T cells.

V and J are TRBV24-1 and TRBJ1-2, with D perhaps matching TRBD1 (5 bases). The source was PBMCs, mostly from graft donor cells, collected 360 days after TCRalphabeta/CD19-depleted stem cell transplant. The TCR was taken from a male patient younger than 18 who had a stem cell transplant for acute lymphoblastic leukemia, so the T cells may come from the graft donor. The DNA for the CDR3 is TGTGCCACCAGTGATTGGAGGCAGGGCTATGGCTACACCTTC. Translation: CATSDWRQGYGYTF.